This T cell receptor beta chain emerged from a study of OX40 agonist ivuxolimab in advanced cancers. Only in-frame clones appear in the TCRdb table, and some are missing; sequencing was by immunoSEQ multiplex PCR. The sample gives around 77,000 clones, roughly 91% of which show up once; about 2.3% is in the top ten. This clone was counted a single time. The CDR3 has 11 residues. Germline assignment: CDR1 SGHRS and CDR2 YFSETQ. Trimming removed 7 bases at V and 8 bases at J, with 9 bases between. This TCR derives from an adult with an advanced solid tumor such as melanoma, head and neck, liver or kidney cancer. J is TRBJ2-2 and V is TRBV5-1; D may be TRBD1 or TRBD2 (5 bases each). The source material was CD4+ or CD8+ T cells sorted from blood, sampled in a trial of the OX40 agonist ivuxolimab. For the CDR3, the DNA is TGCGCCAGCCGGGGCCAAGGGGAGCTGTTTTTT. Translating gives CASRGQGELFF.